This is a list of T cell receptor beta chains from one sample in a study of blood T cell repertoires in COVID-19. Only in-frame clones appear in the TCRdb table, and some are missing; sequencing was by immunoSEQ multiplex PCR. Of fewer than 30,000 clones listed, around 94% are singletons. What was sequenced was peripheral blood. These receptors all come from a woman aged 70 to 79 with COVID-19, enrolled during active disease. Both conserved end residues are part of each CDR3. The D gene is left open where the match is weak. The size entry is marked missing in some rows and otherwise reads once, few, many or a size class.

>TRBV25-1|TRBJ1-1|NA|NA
TGTGCCAGCAGTGAATACCCGGCAGGCCCTGAAGCTTTCTTT
CASSEYPAGPEAFF
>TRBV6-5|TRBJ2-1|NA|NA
TGTGCCAGCGGGAGGAGGGGACCCTACAATGAGCAGTTCTTC
CASGRRGPYNEQFF
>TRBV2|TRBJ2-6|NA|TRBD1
TGTGCCAATCGCCAGGGGGTGGAGGGGGCCAACGTCCTGACTTTC
CANRQGVEGANVLTF
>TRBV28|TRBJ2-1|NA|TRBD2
TGTGCCAGCAGCTACCAACCGGGACTAGCTTCTGAGCAGTTCTTC
CASSYQPGLASEQFF
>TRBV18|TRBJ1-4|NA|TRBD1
TGTGCCAGCTCCGAATTGACAGGGGTCAATGAAAAACTGTTTTTT
CASSELTGVNEKLFF
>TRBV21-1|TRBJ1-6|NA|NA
TGTGCCAGCAGCAATGGTACAGCCTATAATTCACCCCTCCACTTT
CASSNGTAYNSPLHF
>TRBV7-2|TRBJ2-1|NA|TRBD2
TGTGCCAGCACCGCTGGCGGGGGGGGTTACAATGAGCAGTTCTTC
CASTAGGGGYNEQFF
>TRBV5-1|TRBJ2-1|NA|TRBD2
TGCGCCAGCAGCTCCACTAGCGGTGCGGAATACAATGAGCAGTTCTTC
CASSSTSGAEYNEQFF
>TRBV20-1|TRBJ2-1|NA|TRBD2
TGCAGTGCTAGTGCCAGCGGGAGGGCCGAGAGAAGAAATGAGCAGTTCTTC
CSASASGRAERRNEQFF
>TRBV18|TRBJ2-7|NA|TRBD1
TGTGCCAGCTCACCACCGGGACAGGGATCCTACGAGCAGTACTTC
CASSPPGQGSYEQYF
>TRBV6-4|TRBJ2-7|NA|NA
TGTGCCACCCCCATCCGCAGGCCCCCCTACGAGCAGTACTTC
CATPIRRPPYEQYF
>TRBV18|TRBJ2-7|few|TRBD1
TGTGCCAGCTCACCACTCCGGGACAGCTCCTACGAGCAGTACTTC
CASSPLRDSSYEQYF
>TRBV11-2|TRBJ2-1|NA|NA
TGTGCCAGCAGCTTAATTGCAGGATCCTACAATGAGCAGTTCTTC
CASSLIAGSYNEQFF
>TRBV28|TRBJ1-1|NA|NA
TGTGCCAGCAGTTTTAACCCGGAGAAGCCTAAGTTGAACACTGAAGCTTTCTTT
CASSFNPEKPKLNTEAFF
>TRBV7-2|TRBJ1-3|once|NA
TGTGCCAGCAGCTTGGGTGGCGGGATCTCTGGAAACACCATATATTTT
CASSLGGGISGNTIYF
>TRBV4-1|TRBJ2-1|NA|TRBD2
TGCGCCAGCAGCCAGATACCGGGGGGTCTCTATGAGCAGTTCTTC
CASSQIPGGLYEQFF
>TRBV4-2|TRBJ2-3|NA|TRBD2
TGTGCCAGCAGCCAACCCGGACTAGCGGGAGATTTGTTGAGCACAGATACGCAGTATTTT
CASSQPGLAGDLLSTDTQYF
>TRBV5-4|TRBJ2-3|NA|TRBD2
TGTGCCAGCAGCCACCCCCCCTTAGCGGGAGGGCGGGCAGATACGCAGTATTTT
CASSHPPLAGGRADTQYF
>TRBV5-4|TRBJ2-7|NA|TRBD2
TGTGCCAGCAGCCCTTCGGCGGGAGGGTACGAGCAGTACTTC
CASSPSAGGYEQYF
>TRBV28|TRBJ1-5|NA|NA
TGTGCCAGCACCCCCCGAGGGGGGGCGGGACAGCCCCAGCATTTT
CASTPRGGAGQPQHF
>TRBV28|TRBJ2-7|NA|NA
TGTGCCAGCAGTTTATCGCAGTACGAGCAGTACTTC
CASSLSQYEQYF
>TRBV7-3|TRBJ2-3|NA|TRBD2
TGTGCCAGCAGCACCGGGACTAGCGGGTCACGCACAGATACGCAGTATTTT
CASSTGTSGSRTDTQYF
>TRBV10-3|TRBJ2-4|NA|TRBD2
TGTGCCATCAGCACTAGCGACGAAAACATTCAGTACTTC
CAISTSDENIQYF
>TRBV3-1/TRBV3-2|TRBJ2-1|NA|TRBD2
TGTGCCAGCAGCCAAGGGGGACTAGCGGTCACCTACAATGAGCAGTTCTTC
CASSQGGLAVTYNEQFF
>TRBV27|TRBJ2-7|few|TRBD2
TGTGCCAGCAGTTTGTCCCTAAGCGGGAGATCCTACGAGCAGTACTTC
CASSLSLSGRSYEQYF
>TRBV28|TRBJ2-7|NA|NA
TGTGCCAGCAGTTTGAGGTCTTACGAGCAGTACTTC
CASSLRSYEQYF
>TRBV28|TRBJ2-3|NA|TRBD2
TGTGCCAGCAGTTATAGCGGGATGTCGGATACGCAGTATTTT
CASSYSGMSDTQYF